This entry describes one T cell receptor (beta chain). In the original analysis: Nucleated cell number was recorded as an estimate derived from reference gene primer amplification. Clones were read by immunoSEQ multiplex PCR, and TCRdb kept only the in-frame ones, dropping some. V and J calls and clone size are as listed in that table; D and trimming were resolved from the DNA. The sample holds some 50,000 clones; nearly 90% are singletons and the top ten take about 1.5%. This sample was included in a study of blood T cell repertoires in COVID-19. In the study overall: Samples taken during acute and convalescent COVID-19 were collected in the United States, Italy and Spain. Sample material is recorded as cDNA or gDNA derived from T cells, B-cell-depleted T cells, or PBMCs.

This receptor was identified in a man in his fifties or sixties with acute or convalescent COVID-19. The sequenced sample consisted of peripheral blood.

CDR3 region: CASSTQTGGFYEQYF. The DNA for the CDR3 is TGTGCCAGCAGTACCCAGACAGGGGGCTTCTACGAGCAGTACTTC. The chain combines TRBV6-6 with TRBJ2-7; 10 positions agree with TRBD1. This CDR3 is 15 amino acids long. The trim removed 5 bases at V and 3 bases at J, leaving 7 bases unmatched. Germline V gene sequence: CDR1 MNHNY, CDR2 SVGAGI (reference sequence).